This entry concerns a single T cell receptor (beta chain). Its antigen is unknown. A much bigger clone sits one base away, suggesting this may be a read error. The intended sense of this specimen's treatment or condition label: allogeneic hematopoietic cell transplantation with graft depleted of TCRalphabeta T cells and CD19 B cells. The children who served as transplant recipients had been given grafts of TCRalphabeta/CD19-depleted allogeneic hematopoietic cells. The method behind the library was PCR. The instrument was an Illumina HiSeq 2500. To normalize quantification of the TCRbeta repertoire, the TCR libraries were built with molecular barcoding that relied on unique molecular identifiers. TCRdb ran its own pipeline on the public reads, namely fastp trimming at Q25 and MiXCR clone calling, and kept in-frame beta chains. Rows with a matching CDR3 protein are joined into one entry that keeps the most common DNA and genes. The sample profile shows some 290,000 distinct CDR3 sequences; roughly 25% of them were found once. The ten biggest clones cover roughly 9.8% of the sample.

This entry comes from a study of T-cell reconstitution after alpha-beta-depleted transplantation in children listed by TCRdb under 2016. With regard to the full study: The study quantitatively tracked T-cell immune reconstitution after TCRalphabeta/CD19-depleted allogeneic hematopoietic cell transplantation in children using TCR repertoire profiling. General conclusions and limits of the study: About two months after transplant, the apparently early recovery of alphabetaT-cell counts reportedly depended on just several hundred clones that had expanded rapidly and came from non-depleted graft cells. In some patients, the high TCRbeta diversity seen at day 60 was put down to recipient T cells and intrathymic progenitors that had survived conditioning. The frequencies of hyperexpanded clones fell over the following months, and after one year, T-cell counts and TCRbeta diversity were mostly attributed to newly produced T cells.

From the cysteine up to the phenylalanine, the CDR3 has a length of 12 residues. Here the CDR3 DNA is all that survives: 36 bases in frame from base 1. Taken from the germline V gene, the CDR1 and CDR2 loops are SQVTM and ANQGSEA. The receptor comes from a male patient younger than 18 who had a stem cell transplant for acute lymphoblastic leukemia, so the T cells may come from the graft donor. The V and J genes are TRBV29-1 and TRBJ1-2; tentative D gene TRBD1, with 5 bases matching. Specimen: PBMCs, mostly from graft donor cells, collected 180 days after TCRalphabeta/CD19-depleted stem cell transplant. The base sequence is TGCAGCGTAGCCAGGGATAACTATGGCCACACCTTC. It translates as CSVARDNYGHTF. When the CDR3 is completed using the reference TRBV29-1 and TRBJ1-2 genes on either side, the full variable domain is SAVISQKPSRDICQRGTSLTIQCQVDSQVTMMFWYRQQPGQSLTLIATANQGSEATYESGFVIDKFPISRPNLTFSTLTVSNMSPEDSSIYLCSVARDNYGHTFGSGTRLTVV.